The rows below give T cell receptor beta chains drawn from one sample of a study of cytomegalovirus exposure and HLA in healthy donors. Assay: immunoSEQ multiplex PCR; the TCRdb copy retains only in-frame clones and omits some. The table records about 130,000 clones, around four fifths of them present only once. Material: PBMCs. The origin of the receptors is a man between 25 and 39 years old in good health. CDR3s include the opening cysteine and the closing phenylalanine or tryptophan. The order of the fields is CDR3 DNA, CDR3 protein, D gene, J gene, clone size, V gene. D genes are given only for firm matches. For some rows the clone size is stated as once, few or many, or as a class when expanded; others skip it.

cdr3_nt: TGTGCCAGCAGTTACTTGACGGGGGATACGCAGTATTTT
cdr3_aa: CASSYLTGDTQYF
d_call: .
j_call: TRBJ2-3
clone_size: .
v_call: TRBV6-5

cdr3_nt: TGTGCCAGCAGTTACTGGGGATCGGGGACTGAAGCTTTCTTT
cdr3_aa: CASSYWGSGTEAFF
d_call: .
j_call: TRBJ1-1
clone_size: .
v_call: TRBV6-5

cdr3_nt: TGTGCCACCAGCGGCAGGGGGTTGGAGCCCCAGCATTTT
cdr3_aa: CATSGRGLEPQHF
d_call: TRBD1
j_call: TRBJ1-5
clone_size: .
v_call: TRBV15

cdr3_nt: TGTGCCAGCAGCGTAGCCCCGGGAGACACCTACGAGCAGTACTTC
cdr3_aa: CASSVAPGDTYEQYF
d_call: .
j_call: TRBJ2-7
clone_size: .
v_call: TRBV9

cdr3_nt: TGTGCCAGCACTACGTCCCTCGAGCCGCGGGGGGTGGCCTACGAGCAGTACTTC
cdr3_aa: CASTTSLEPRGVAYEQYF
d_call: .
j_call: TRBJ2-7
clone_size: .
v_call: TRBV21-1

cdr3_nt: TGTGCCAGCAGTCCCCCTCGACAGGGGAGGAAACAAGAGACCCAGTACTTC
cdr3_aa: CASSPPRQGRKQETQYF
d_call: TRBD1
j_call: TRBJ2-5
clone_size: .
v_call: TRBV27

cdr3_nt: TGTGCCAGCAGCGGGACTAGCGGGACCCTTGGGGAGACCCAGTACTTC
cdr3_aa: CASSGTSGTLGETQYF
d_call: TRBD2
j_call: TRBJ2-5
clone_size: .
v_call: TRBV11-2

cdr3_nt: TGTGCCAGCAGCTCGGCGGGTCGGGGGGGGAACACTGAAGCTTTCTTT
cdr3_aa: CASSSAGRGGNTEAFF
d_call: .
j_call: TRBJ1-1
clone_size: .
v_call: TRBV5-6

cdr3_nt: TGTGCCAGCAGCCCATGGGCAAACACCGGGGAGCTGTTTTTT
cdr3_aa: CASSPWANTGELFF
d_call: .
j_call: TRBJ2-2
clone_size: few
v_call: TRBV5-4

cdr3_nt: TGTGCCAGCTCCCTAGACCAGAATGAAAAACTGTTTTTT
cdr3_aa: CASSLDQNEKLFF
d_call: .
j_call: TRBJ1-4
clone_size: .
v_call: TRBV18

cdr3_nt: TGTGCCAGCAGACTCACGGGACTCGGGGAGACCCAGTACTTC
cdr3_aa: CASRLTGLGETQYF
d_call: .
j_call: TRBJ2-5
clone_size: .
v_call: TRBV6-5

cdr3_nt: TGTGCCAGCAGCCATACTAGCGGACTGGAAGAGCAGTACTTC
cdr3_aa: CASSHTSGLEEQYF
d_call: TRBD2
j_call: TRBJ2-7
clone_size: .
v_call: TRBV7-6

cdr3_nt: TGTGCCAGCAGCTTAGTCGGTGGTGGTGAAGCTTTCTTT
cdr3_aa: CASSLVGGGEAFF
d_call: .
j_call: TRBJ1-1
clone_size: few
v_call: TRBV7-2